The 25 T cell receptor beta chains presented below share a single source sample, sequenced in a study of cytomegalovirus exposure and HLA in healthy donors. PCR used 60 Vbeta primers and 13 Jbeta primers. Repertoires were generated with immunoSEQ multiplex PCR, while TCRdb's copy carries only in-frame clones and drops some. The sample has a few hundred thousand clones, approximately 80% seen once; the top ten hold 0.2% to 0.25%. Sample: PBMCs. Receptors were obtained from a girl aged 2 to 10 in good health and CMV-seronegative.

About this clone: Other DNA sequences from this sample encode an identical CDR3 as well. The gene calls are TRBV5-1 and TRBJ1-1; D is uncertain. The CDR3 totals 13 residues. Germline V lookup: CDR1 SGHRS, CDR2 YFSETQ. V dropped 0 bases and J dropped 1 base, with 4 bases sitting between them. The CDR3 region has the DNA TGCGCCAGCAGCTTGGACAGGAACACTGAAGCTTTCTTT. Translation gives CASSLDRNTEAFF.

The chain combines TRBV2 with TRBJ1-3; D is perhaps TRBD1 (5 bases). V was cut by 6 bases and J by 1 base, with 7 bases left in between. CDR3 length equals 13 residues. Germline CDR1 and CDR2: SNHLY and FYNNEI. CDR3 in DNA: TGTGCCAGCAGCGGGGGTTCTGGAAACACCATATATTTT. Its protein is CASSGGSGNTIYF.

Only a few counts were recorded for this clone. The chain combines TRBV19 with TRBJ2-1; D might be TRBD1 (5 bases). The CDR3 contains 12 residues. V was trimmed by 3 bases and J by 8 bases, leaving 8 bases between them. In germline, CDR1 is LNHDA, CDR2 SQIVND (reference sequence). DNA of the CDR3: TGTGCCAGTAGTATGGAAGGGGATGAGCAGTTCTTC. Translated: CASSMEGDEQFF. Looking up the rest from reference TRBV19 and TRBJ2-1 gives the full variable domain: DGGITQSPKYLFRKEGQNVTLSCEQNLNHDAMYWYRQDPGQGLRLIYYSQIVNDFQKGDIAEGYSVSREKKESFPLTVTSAQKNPTAFYLCASSMEGDEQFFGPGTRLTVL.

This clone was picked up a small number of times. This chain uses TRBV6-5 with TRBJ1-1; tentative D call: TRBD1 (6 bases). This CDR3 spans 13 amino acids. Per germline, CDR1 MNHEY and CDR2 SVGAGI. V was trimmed by 6 bases and J by 4 bases, leaving 12 bases between them. The CDR3 DNA reads as TGTGCCAGCAGACCCCCACAGGGCACTGAAGCTTTCTTT. Translation: CASRPPQGTEAFF.

The CDR3 region has the DNA TGTGCCAGCGGAGGTCTTGAGGGTATCGCCGGGGAGCTGTTTTTT. Residues: CASGGLEGIAGELFF. The chain is built from TRBV2 and TRBJ2-2; possibly TRBD2 for D (5 bases). The CDR3 runs 15 residues. The germline V gene encodes CDR1 SNHLY and CDR2 FYNNEI. V was cut by 8 bases and J by 6 bases, with 19 bases left in between.

The chain carries TRBV9 and TRBJ1-1; tentative D call: TRBD1 (5 bases). Germline V lookup: CDR1 SGDLS, CDR2 YYNGEE. The V end was cut by 4 bases, the J end by 1 base, with 8 bases between. The CDR3 is 13 residues long. The CDR3, as DNA: TGTGCCAGCAGCCAAACAGGGAACACTGAAGCTTTCTTT. Amino acid sequence: CASSQTGNTEAFF.

The chain joins TRBV10-1 to TRBJ2-6, with D possibly TRBD2 on 6 matching bases. Germline V gives CDR1 WNHNN, CDR2 SYGVQD (reference sequence). Trimming pared 6 bases from V and 0 bases from J, leaving 9 bases between. This CDR3 comprises 15 residues. The CDR3 nucleotides read TGCGCCAGCAGCGGGGGTTCCTCTGGGGCCAACGTCCTGACTTTC. The encoded protein is CASSGGSSGANVLTF.

This clone has a single count. V and J are TRBV5-4 and TRBJ2-7; 9 bases agree with TRBD1. Germline V lookup: CDR1 SGHNT, CDR2 YYREEE (reference sequence). V shed 4 bases and J 1 base; nucleotides not matched to a gene: 6. This CDR3 has 15 residues. The CDR3 DNA reads TGTGCCAGCAGCAAGGGGGGACAGGGTTCCTACGAGCAGTACTTC. Encoded protein: CASSKGGQGSYEQYF.

The chain combines TRBV5-1 with TRBJ2-1; TRBD2 aligns across 7 bases. J was trimmed by 4 bases and V by 3 bases; bases with no gene match: 13. Germline values: CDR1 SGHRS, CDR2 YFSETQ. The CDR3 sequence is 17 residues long. CDR3 in DNA: TGCGCCAGCAGCTCGAGGAGGAGCGGGATCGTATACAATGAGCAGTTCTTC. This encodes CASSSRRSGIVYNEQFF.

J is TRBJ2-7 and V is TRBV27; D is perhaps TRBD2 (6 bases). CDR3 length: 14 amino acids. Trimming pared 2 bases from V and 4 bases from J, leaving 12 bases between. Germline loops: CDR1 MNHEY, CDR2 SMNVEV (reference sequence). The CDR3 nucleotides are TGTGCCAGCAGTTTAAGGCAGGGAGGTTACGAGCAGTACTTC. It is translated as CASSLRQGGYEQYF.

The rearrangement links TRBV12-5 to TRBJ2-2, with TRBD2 as a possible D gene (5 bases). Germline V gives CDR1 LGHNT, CDR2 FRNRAP. The CDR3 totals 15 residues. Between the trimmed V and J ends, which lost 3 bases and 4 bases, there was a span of 12 bases. The CDR3 loop reads CASGFVRGATGELFF. In DNA, the CDR3 is TGTGCTAGTGGTTTCGTCCGGGGTGCCACCGGGGAGCTGTTTTTT.

V gene TRBV5-3 combines with J gene TRBJ2-7; no reliable D call. TRBV5-3 is treated as an ORF (open reading frame) with a function not yet certain. The CDR3 covers 13 residues. V was pared by 2 bases and J by 5 bases, with 11 bases between. CDR3 coding DNA: TGTGCCAGAAGCTTCGGTAACCCTCACGAGCAGTACTTC. Protein product: CARSFGNPHEQYF.

V usage is TRBV25-1 and J usage is TRBJ2-5, with D possibly TRBD2 on 5 matching bases. Germline V gene lookup returns CDR1 MGHDK and CDR2 SYGVNS. The ends were cut back, 1 base at V and 5 bases at J, with 11 bases in the middle. The CDR3 loop spans 14 amino acids. CDR3 DNA sequence: TGTGCCAGCAGTGAATTTGGAGGTGAGGAGACCCAGTACTTC. Protein: CASSEFGGEETQYF. The full variable domain, with the rest looked up from reference TRBV25-1 and TRBJ2-5, is EADIYQTPRYLVIGTGKKITLECSQTMGHDKMYWYQQDPGMELHLIHYSYGVNSTEKGDLSSESTVSRIRTEHFPLTLESARPSHTSQYLCASSEFGGEETQYFGPGTRLLVL.

As DNA, the CDR3 is TGTGCCAGCAGCTTGGGAGGAGTCAATTCACCCCTCCACTTT. Amino acid sequence: CASSLGGVNSPLHF. This chain connects TRBV5-6 to TRBJ1-6; D is unclear. CDR3 length equals 14 residues. CDR1 SGHDT and CDR2 YYEEEE come from the germline V gene. With 0 bases removed from V and 7 bases from J, the gap between germline ends came to 8 bases.

The chain couples TRBV27 to TRBJ1-2, with a possible D match to TRBD1 (5 bases). The CDR3 contains 13 residues. Trimming removed 2 bases at V and 3 bases at J, with 7 bases between. Germline V gives CDR1 MNHEY, CDR2 SMNVEV (reference sequence). The CDR3 DNA reads TGTGCCAGCAGTTTAGGCAGGGACTATGGCTACACCTTC. Its translation: CASSLGRDYGYTF.

The chain is built from TRBV4-2 and TRBJ1-4; 8 positions match TRBD1. Trimming removed 0 bases from V and 8 bases from J; junction bases left unmatched: 5. The CDR3 spans 15 residues. Germline assignment: CDR1 LGHNA and CDR2 YNFKEQ. The CDR3 coding sequence is TGTGCCAGCAGCCAAGATCCCAGGGGGCAAGAAAAACTGTTTTTT. This sequence encodes CASSQDPRGQEKLFF.

V gene TRBV5-1 combines with J gene TRBJ1-2, with D possibly being TRBD1 (6 bases). This CDR3 spans 13 amino acids. Per germline, CDR1 SGHRS and CDR2 YFSETQ. V was cut by 4 bases and J by 6 bases, with 13 bases left in between. Here the CDR3 DNA reads TGCGCCAGCAGCGACGAAACAGGGCATGGCTACACCTTC. This encodes CASSDETGHGYTF.

J is TRBJ1-1 and V is TRBV10-3, with D tentatively TRBD1 (5 bases). Germline loops: CDR1 ENHRY, CDR2 SYGVKD. V lost 10 bases and J lost 9, with 18 bases in between. The CDR3 has 12 amino acids. Written as DNA, the CDR3 is TGTGCCACGCTGCAGGGAGGCCCCCAAGCTTTCTTT. Translation: CATLQGGPQAFF.

The chain uses TRBV6-6 and TRBJ2-2; 10 nucleotides agree with TRBD2. With 6 bases clipped from V and 7 bases from J, the junction kept 8 bases outside the gene matches. This CDR3 has 15 amino acids. The germline V gene encodes CDR1 MNHNY and CDR2 SVGAGI (reference sequence). For the CDR3, the DNA is TGTGCCAGCAGCCCAAGCGGGGGGGCTGGCGGGGAGCTGTTTTTT. Translating gives CASSPSGGAGGELFF.

The rearrangement links TRBV5-1 to TRBJ2-1; the D gene is possibly TRBD1 (6 bases). Trimming took off 0 bases at V and 4 bases at J, with 14 bases between the two ends. The V gene's germline CDR1 is SGHRS and CDR2 YFSETQ. This CDR3 comprises 16 residues. The CDR3 region is CASSLAGTPGYNEQFF. DNA for the CDR3: TGCGCCAGCAGCTTGGCCGGGACACCCGGTTACAATGAGCAGTTCTTC.

The rearrangement joins TRBV6-1 to TRBJ2-7; possibly TRBD1 for D (5 bases). The V end lost 8 bases, the J end lost 7 bases, and 12 bases lay between the germline ends. The CDR3 sequence is 11 residues long. Germline V CDR1 and CDR2: MNHNS, SASEGT. The CDR3 protein is CASWAGWEQYF. The CDR3, as DNA: TGTGCCAGCTGGGCAGGGTGGGAGCAGTACTTC.

There are a few counts of this clone. This chain links TRBV5-1 with TRBJ2-3, with TRBD2 as a possible D gene (6 bases). Germline values: CDR1 SGHRS, CDR2 YFSETQ. This CDR3 is 14 amino acids long. Trimming cost V 4 bases and J 3 bases, with 12 bases left between them. As DNA, the CDR3 is TGCGCCAGCAGCGTTAGGGGAGGAACAGATACGCAGTATTTT. Protein sequence: CASSVRGGTDTQYF. The complete variable domain, with remaining parts taken from reference TRBV5-1 and TRBJ2-3, reads KAGVTQTPRYLIKTRGQQVTLSCSPISGHRSVSWYQQTPGQGLQFLFEYFSETQRNKGNFPGRFSGRQFSNSRSEMNVSTLELGDSALYLCASSVRGGTDTQYFGPGTRLTVL.

The chain carries TRBV2 and TRBJ2-7, with 12 nucleotides matching TRBD1. The CDR3 is made up of 12 amino acids. Germline V CDR1 and CDR2: SNHLY, FYNNEI. The trim removed 11 bases at V and 3 bases at J, leaving 2 bases unmatched. The CDR3 region has the DNA TGTGCCGGGGACAGGGGGCTCTACGAGCAGTACTTC. This gives the protein CAGDRGLYEQYF.

The chain is built from TRBV4-1 and TRBJ2-7; TRBD1 aligns across 9 bases. This CDR3 comprises 16 residues. CDR1 and CDR2 (germline): MGHRA, YSYEKL. V lost 0 bases, J lost 6 bases, and 9 bases stayed unmatched. CDR3 region: CASSQDGGTGSSEQYF. The CDR3 bases are TGCGCCAGCAGCCAAGATGGGGGGACAGGGTCTAGCGAGCAGTACTTC.

This chain links TRBV7-7 with TRBJ2-7; 7 bases agree with TRBD2. The V segment lost 5 bases and the J segment 9 bases; nucleotides outside the gene matches: 10. From germline, CDR1 is SSHAT and CDR2 FNYEAQ (reference sequence). There are 13 residues in the CDR3. The CDR3 bases are TGTGCCAGCAGCCCCGGACTAGGAGCCAGGCAGTACTTC. Its protein product is CASSPGLGARQYF.